The rows below give T cell receptor beta chains drawn from one sample of a study of shared clonotypes between healthy human individuals. TCRdb keeps only in-frame clones here, not all; method: immunoSEQ multiplex PCR. This sample yields about 680,000 clones, of which 60% to 75% are seen a single time; roughly 1.9% belongs to the top ten. Sequences were obtained from memory CD4+ T cells sorted from blood. Source of these receptors: a woman aged 30 to 39 in good health. The CDR3 runs from the conserved cysteine through the conserved F or W. Each record gives: V gene, clone size, J gene, D gene, CDR3 protein, CDR3 DNA. A D gene is named only where the DNA matches it firmly. Rows give clone size only sometimes, using once, few, many, or a class for an expanded clone.

>TRBV6-6|NA|TRBJ2-2|TRBD2
CASSKRLAGVPGELFF
TGTGCCAGCAGTAAACGACTAGCGGGAGTGCCCGGGGAGCTGTTTTTT
>TRBV5-4|NA|TRBJ1-1|NA
CASSLAGAVSEAFF
TGTGCCAGCAGCTTGGCCGGGGCAGTGTCAGAAGCTTTCTTT
>TRBV30|NA|TRBJ2-3|NA
CAWSVLLDTDTQYF
TGTGCCTGGAGTGTCCTGCTAGATACAGATACGCAGTATTTT
>TRBV11-2|NA|TRBJ2-7|NA
CASSFYGEQYF
TGTGCCAGCAGCTTTTACGGGGAGCAGTACTTC
>TRBV19|many|TRBJ2-5|NA
CASSPETPQETQYF
TGTGCCAGTAGTCCAGAGACTCCTCAAGAGACCCAGTACTTC
>TRBV2|NA|TRBJ1-2|NA
CASSEGQYPGYTF
TGTGCCAGCAGTGAAGGGCAGTATCCTGGCTACACCTTC
>TRBV5-4|NA|TRBJ1-1|NA
CASSLAQRNTEAFF
TGTGCCAGCAGCTTGGCGCAGAGGAACACTGAAGCTTTCTTT
>TRBV30|NA|TRBJ1-2|NA
CAWSVGRYNYGYTF
TGTGCCTGGAGTGTGGGACGGTATAACTATGGCTACACCTTC
>TRBV29-1|NA|TRBJ2-2|NA
CSVVRSENTGELFF
TGCAGCGTTGTTAGGAGCGAGAACACCGGGGAGCTGTTTTTT
>TRBV6-6|NA|TRBJ1-5|NA
CASTVTGNQPQHF
TGTGCCAGCACCGTGACGGGCAATCAGCCCCAGCATTTT
>TRBV9|NA|TRBJ2-5|NA
CASKRSAYLQETQYF
TGTGCCAGCAAACGGTCGGCGTACCTTCAAGAGACCCAGTACTTC
>TRBV19|NA|TRBJ1-2|NA
CASSIGVEANYGYTF
TGTGCCAGTAGTATCGGGGTAGAGGCTAACTATGGCTACACCTTC
>TRBV6-5|once|TRBJ2-1|TRBD1
CASSYLTGMGNEQFF
TGTGCCAGCAGTTACCTGACAGGGATGGGTAATGAGCAGTTCTTC
>TRBV7-8|NA|TRBJ2-7|NA
CASSPLRGWEAGEQYF
TGTGCCAGCAGCCCCCTAAGGGGGTGGGAGGCTGGGGAGCAGTACTTC
>TRBV2|NA|TRBJ1-1|NA
CAGTRQVNTEAFF
TGTGCCGGCACTAGACAGGTGAACACTGAAGCTTTCTTT
>TRBV5-1|few|TRBJ2-7|NA
CASRRDYEQYF
TGCGCCAGCAGGCGGGACTACGAGCAGTACTTC
>TRBV7-2|NA|TRBJ2-1|TRBD1
CASSARTGGDRDEQFF
TGTGCCAGCAGCGCCCGGACAGGGGGGGATAGGGATGAGCAGTTCTTC